The clone carrying this TCR beta chain was counted many times. Its matching antigen is unknown. This sample was included in a study of regulatory T cells in long-lasting Graves disease. The wider study: Persistence in Graves' disease required over 5 years of antithyroid drugs plus positive TSH receptor antibodies.

Study results and limitations: Patients with persistent disease showed a bias toward TRBV28, TRBJ1-2 and TRBJ2-5. Between persistent patients, 2,500 to 3,500 public clonotypes were shared, exceeding the approximately 940 shared between new patients.

With iRepertoire HTBI primers and Arm-PCR of CDR3 regions, TCR beta libraries were built. Using its own MiXCR run on the multiplex PCR reads, TCRdb lists one record per CDR3 protein. The repertoire consists of around 510,000 distinct CDR3 sequences, with around 20% occurring once and the leading ten covering 7.8%. V gave up 5 bases and J gave up 6 bases; unmatched junction bases: 2. Germline V CDR1 and CDR2: MDHEN, SYDVKM. The CDR3 spans 12 residues. Time point reported: persistent/refractory GD, antithyroid drugs over 5 years with positive TRAb. Following extraction of RNA from PBMCs, that RNA was used to make the TCR library.

The sequencing here drew on peripheral blood mononuclear cells (PBMCs), taken when the disease was refractory, from a patient treated with antithyroid drugs. The chain links TRBV28 to TRBJ1-2; 8 bases are a match to TRBD1. The sequence was collected from a female donor with Graves disease. The CDR3 is CASSGTGNGYTF. DNA of the CDR3: TGTGCCAGCAGTGGGACAGGTAATGGCTACACCTTC.